The 23 T cell receptor beta chains listed next were all sequenced from one sample in a study of metastatic and nonmetastatic thyroid tumors. TCRdb ran MiXCR on the PCR reads. The sample has about 32,000 clones; roughly 21% are singletons. Every patient was untreated before thyroid surgery. Sequenced: blood. These receptors were collected from a female donor with papillary thyroid cancer or a benign thyroid nodule (not recorded which). Some clones in this sample may be carry-over from other donors' samples.

The chain links TRBV5-1 to TRBJ2-5; TRBD2 is a possible D gene (5 bases). This CDR3 is 14 amino acids long. The V and J ends lost 3 bases and 6 bases respectively, with 15 bases between them. Germline CDR1 is SGHRS and CDR2 is YFSETQ. CDR3 sequence (DNA): TGCGCCAGCAGCTGGGCGGTGACGGGGAAGACCCAGTACTTC. Translated, it gives CASSWAVTGKTQYF.

The rearrangement uses TRBV20-1 and TRBJ1-1; D remains ambiguous. The CDR3 has 13 amino acids. Germline lookup yields CDR1 DFQATT and CDR2 SNEGSKA (reference sequence). The V end lost 6 bases, the J end lost 0 bases, and 11 bases lay between the germline ends. CDR3 residues: CSAPPVVNTEAFF. In DNA, the CDR3 is TGCAGTGCCCCCCCGGTCGTGAACACTGAAGCTTTCTTT.

This clone was seen more than once but under ten times. The rearrangement uses TRBV28 and TRBJ1-5, with D perhaps TRBD1 (5 bases). Germline loops: CDR1 MDHEN, CDR2 SYDVKM. V was pared by 1 base and J by 0 bases, with 7 bases between. This CDR3 is 15 amino acids long. In DNA form, the CDR3 reads TGTGCCAGCAGTTTATTGGGGGATAGCAATCAGCCCCAGCATTTT. This gives the protein CASSLLGDSNQPQHF.

Ten or more counts support this clone. Other DNA sequences in the same sample also yield this CDR3. The rearrangement joins TRBV28 to TRBJ1-4; TRBD1 matches at 9 bases. Losses at the gene ends were 6 bases for V and 8 bases for J; bases not matched to a gene: 10. Germline values: CDR1 MDHEN, CDR2 SYDVKM. The CDR3 has 15 amino acids. This CDR3 is CASSPAGQGGEKLFF. The CDR3 DNA follows: TGTGCCAGCAGCCCCGCGGGACAGGGCGGAGAAAAACTGTTTTTT.

Points on this clone: Its ends do not fully match the called genes, so a read error is possible. This chain links TRBV5-1 with TRBJ1-2, with 8 bases that match TRBD1. CDR1 and CDR2 (germline): SGHRS, YFSETQ. The CDR3 sequence is 13 residues long. CDR3 nucleotides: TGCGTCAGCAGCCCCTGGACAGGGAAGGGCTACACCTTC. Protein product: CVSSPWTGKGYTF.

This clone was counted ten times or more. This sequence may be a read error, since a much larger clone differs from it by one base. The same CDR3 arises from other DNA sequences in this sample as well. The chain recombines TRBV12-3 or TRBV12-4 with TRBJ1-6; D is unclear. Trimming pared 3 bases from V and 10 bases from J, leaving 10 bases between. The CDR3 extends over 13 amino acids. The CDR3 region is CASSLQVNSPLHF. The DNA of the CDR3 is TGTGCCAGCAGTTTGCAGGTTAACTCACCCCTCCACTTT.

This clone was seen at least ten times. The genes are TRBV9 and TRBJ2-5; 9 nucleotides line up with TRBD2. CDR1 SGDLS and CDR2 YYNGEE come from the germline V gene. This CDR3 has 14 amino acids. J lost 3 bases, V lost 6 bases, and 6 bases had no gene match. In nucleotides, the CDR3 is TGTGCCAGCACTGCTAGCGGGAATAAAGAGACCCAGTACTTC. Its protein is CASTASGNKETQYF.

In its sample, this clone was seen many times. CDR3 sequence (DNA): TGTGCCAGCAGCTTGGTGGGCTGGGACCCTAGGACAACTAATGAAAAACTGTTTTTT. The encoded protein is CASSLVGWDPRTTNEKLFF. The genes are TRBV5-5 and TRBJ1-4; maybe TRBD1 (5 bases). V lost 0 bases and J lost 0, with 18 bases in between. Germline lookup yields CDR1 SGHKS and CDR2 YYEKEE (reference sequence). The CDR3 consists of 19 residues.

This clone was recorded many times. The rearrangement links TRBV5-1 to TRBJ2-7, with 7 nucleotides matching TRBD2. This CDR3 comprises 14 residues. Germline V CDR1 and CDR2: SGHRS, YFSETQ. Losses at the gene ends were 2 bases for V and 5 bases for J; bases not matched to a gene: 7. The CDR3 protein is CASSLGAAGDEQYF. The CDR3 coding sequence is TGCGCCAGCAGCTTAGGTGCGGCGGGGGACGAGCAGTACTTC. Based on the CDR3 plus reference TRBV5-1 and TRBJ2-7, the full variable domain is KAGVTQTPRYLIKTRGQQVTLSCSPISGHRSVSWYQQTPGQGLQFLFEYFSETQRNKGNFPGRFSGRQFSNSRSEMNVSTLELGDSALYLCASSLGAAGDEQYFGPGTRLTVT.

This clone was seen only a few times. The chain recombines TRBV27 with TRBJ1-6; D is ambiguous. This CDR3 has 13 residues. Germline-derived CDR1 and CDR2 are MNHEY and SMNVEV (reference sequence). V was clipped by 5 bases and J by 12 bases, with 14 bases between them. DNA of the CDR3: TGTGCCAGCAGTCAAGGACGGAGAGAACCCCTCCACTTT. Protein product: CASSQGRREPLHF.

The chain is built from TRBV20-1 and TRBJ2-1; the match to TRBD1 covers 10 bases. V lost 6 bases to trimming and J lost 8 bases; unmatched junction nucleotides: 10. Germline V gene data show CDR1 as DFQATT and CDR2 as SNEGSKA (reference sequence). The CDR3 runs 14 residues. The CDR3 sequence is CSAPGTGVYDEQFF. DNA of the CDR3: TGCAGTGCCCCCGGGACAGGGGTTTATGATGAGCAGTTCTTC.

This clone was recorded at least ten times. The chain employs TRBV19 and TRBJ2-3, with TRBD2 identical over 9 bases. Per the germline V gene, CDR1 is LNHDA and CDR2 is SQIVND (reference sequence). The trim removed 3 bases at V and 5 bases at J, leaving 6 bases unmatched. The CDR3 is 15 amino acids. For the CDR3, the DNA is TGTGCCAGTAGTATCTTAGCGGGGGTTGGAGATACGCAGTATTTT. Translating gives CASSILAGVGDTQYF.

This clone was detected ten times or more. V gene TRBV11-3 combines with J gene TRBJ2-3, with 12 positions matching TRBD2. Trimming cost V 5 bases and J 8 bases; bases outside gene matches: 8. The CDR3 is made up of 15 amino acids. Germline CDR1 reads SGHNT; CDR2 reads YENEEA. The CDR3 DNA reads TGTGCCAGCAGCCGACTAGCGGGGGCAACTGGTACGCAGTATTTT. Translating it yields CASSRLAGATGTQYF.

Many counts were recorded for this clone. V usage is TRBV5-1 and J usage is TRBJ1-1; D remains unclear. Germline V gene sequence: CDR1 SGHRS, CDR2 YFSETQ. The CDR3 consists of 15 residues. The V and J ends lost 0 bases and 0 bases respectively, with 9 bases between them. The chain's CDR3 is CASSLDGVVNTEAFF. In DNA form, the CDR3 reads TGCGCCAGCAGCTTGGATGGGGTGGTGAACACTGAAGCTTTCTTT.

Relative to its sample, this clone is medium-sized. The J gene is TRBJ2-1, the V gene TRBV5-1, with TRBD2 identical over 11 bases. The ends lost 4 bases at V and 8 bases at J; junction bases unmatched: 11. This CDR3 comprises 16 residues. The germline gives CDR1 SGHRS, CDR2 YFSETQ. The CDR3 bases are TGCGCCAGCAGCCTGCTACTAGCGGGAGCGACGGATGAGCAGTTCTTC. This gives the protein CASSLLLAGATDEQFF.

This clone was counted ten times or more. The V and J genes are TRBV18 and TRBJ2-3; D is tentatively TRBD1 or TRBD2 (5 bases each). Trimming stripped 0 bases from V and 1 base from J, with 5 bases between. This CDR3 has 14 amino acids. The germline V gene encodes CDR1 KGHSH and CDR2 LQKENI. CDR3 in DNA: TGTGCCAGCTCACCACCGGGGGGCACAGATACGCAGTATTTT. Translated: CASSPPGGTDTQYF.

This clone was counted many times. This chain links TRBV29-1 with TRBJ2-1, with D possibly matching TRBD1 (6 bases). Trimming removed 8 bases from V and 5 bases from J, with 19 bases in between. Germline values: CDR1 SQVTM, CDR2 ANQGSEA. CDR3 length: 14 amino acids. The CDR3 DNA follows: TGCAGCACCTTACAGGGTATCGAAGACAATGAGCAGTTCTTC. Translation: CSTLQGIEDNEQFF.

There are many counts of this clone. Sequence at one end of the junction differs from germline and may be a read error. The same CDR3 can be traced to other DNA sequences in this sample. The chain has TRBV7-2 and TRBJ1-2; D not resolved. CDR1 is SGHTA and CDR2 is FQGNSA in the germline V gene. There are 11 residues in the CDR3. The CDR3 sequence: CASSLSYGYTF. The CDR3 nucleotides are TGCGCCAGCAGCTTAAGCTATGGCTACACCTTC. Full variable domain (outside the CDR3, taken from reference TRBV7-2 and TRBJ1-2): GAGVSQSPSNKVTEKGKDVELRCDPISGHTALYWYRQSLGQGLEFLIYFQGNSAPDKSGLPSDRFSAERTGGSVSTLTIQRTQQEDSAVYLCASSLSYGYTFGSGTRLTVV.

The sample holds many counts of this clone. The sample has other DNA sequences that encode this CDR3 too. The V call is TRBV20-1, the J call TRBJ2-3, with 8 positions matching TRBD2. The CDR3 spans 14 residues. Trimming took 3 bases from V and 3 from J; bases not matched to a gene: 5. Germline-derived CDR1 and CDR2 are DFQATT and SNEGSKA (reference sequence). The DNA for the CDR3 is TGCAGTGCTAGGACCAGCGGGAGTACAGATACGCAGTATTTT. Protein product: CSARTSGSTDTQYF.

This clone was seen a few times. V is TRBV6-1 and J is TRBJ2-3; 7 bases match TRBD2. CDR1 and CDR2 from the germline V gene are MNHNS and SASEGT. Trimming at V came to 8 bases and at J to 5 bases, leaving 7 bases not matched to a gene. This CDR3 has 13 amino acids. The CDR3 DNA sequence: TGTGCCAGCGCAGCGGGGATTGGAGATACGCAGTATTTT. It specifies CASAAGIGDTQYF.

CDR3 protein: CSARAGRLAGHHEQYF. The CDR3 nucleotides read TGCAGTGCTAGAGCCGGGCGGCTAGCGGGACACCACGAGCAGTACTTC. The chain carries TRBV20-1 and TRBJ2-7, with TRBD2 matching 9 bases. The germline gives CDR1 DFQATT, CDR2 SNEGSKA (reference sequence). Trimming cost V 1 base and J 5 bases; bases outside gene matches: 12. The CDR3 is made up of 16 amino acids.

The J gene is TRBJ1-6, the V gene TRBV6-1; no clear D gene. The CDR3 totals 14 residues. CDR1 is MNHNS and CDR2 is SASEGT in the germline V gene. V dropped 3 bases and J dropped 11 bases, with 14 bases sitting between them. The CDR3 here is CASSDLEGLAPLHF. In DNA, the CDR3 is TGTGCCAGCAGTGATCTGGAGGGTCTGGCACCCCTCCACTTT.

In regard to this clone: At one boundary the junction diverges from the germline segment, which might be a read error. This sequence joins TRBV6-1 and TRBJ1-2, with a weak D call TRBD1 (5 bases). Germline CDR1 is MNHNS and CDR2 is SASEGT. The CDR3 totals 16 residues. CDR3 in amino acids: CASSEALGPRENCYTF. Here the CDR3 DNA reads TGTGCCAGCAGTGAAGCGCTGGGACCCCGGGAGAATTGCTACACATTC.